This T cell receptor (beta chain) appears in the sequencing data of a study of blood T cells in healthy people across ages. General study findings and limits: Diversity figures derived from one million T cells were judged to underestimate the true value.

Trimming took 2 bases from V and 0 from J, leaving 13 bases between them. CDR1 SGHTA and CDR2 FQGNSA come from the germline V gene. This CDR3 spans 16 amino acids. There are a few counts of this clonotype. Antigen unknown. Then a second PCR, running roughly 7 to 11 cycles, was carried out with a sample-barcoded 5' primer and a J-beta primer mix. Carrying 12 random nucleotides, a template-switch adaptor labeled each individual cDNA molecule. Every sample produced at least 3 million CDR3-containing paired-end reads. TCRdb reanalysed the 5' RACE reads using MiXCR and keeps one entry per CDR3 protein. The data hold around 990,000 distinct CDR3 sequences, with roughly a quarter observed a single time. The same data also went into a second study, on T cells of mothers and their children. That work contributes: The analysis detected no persistent microchimeric T cell clones.

Sequencing was performed on blood. The V and J genes are TRBV7-2 and TRBJ1-2; D remains unclear. The receptor's source is a girl aged 2 to 10 in good health. The CDR3 bases are TGTGCCAGCAGCTTAAGCCCGCCCGGGGCTAACTATGGCTACACCTTC. Amino acids: CASSLSPPGANYGYTF.